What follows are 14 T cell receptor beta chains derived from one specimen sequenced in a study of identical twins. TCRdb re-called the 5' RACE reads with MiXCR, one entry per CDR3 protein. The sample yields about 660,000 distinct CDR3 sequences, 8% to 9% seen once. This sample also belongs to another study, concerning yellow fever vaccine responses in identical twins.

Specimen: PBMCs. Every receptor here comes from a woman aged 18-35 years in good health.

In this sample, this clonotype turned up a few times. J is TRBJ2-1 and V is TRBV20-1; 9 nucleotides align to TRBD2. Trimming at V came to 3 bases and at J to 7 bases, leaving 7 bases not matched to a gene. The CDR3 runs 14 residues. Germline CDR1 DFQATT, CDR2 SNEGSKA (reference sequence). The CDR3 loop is CSASAGLATNEQFF. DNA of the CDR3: TGCAGTGCTAGTGCGGGACTAGCCACTAATGAGCAGTTCTTC.

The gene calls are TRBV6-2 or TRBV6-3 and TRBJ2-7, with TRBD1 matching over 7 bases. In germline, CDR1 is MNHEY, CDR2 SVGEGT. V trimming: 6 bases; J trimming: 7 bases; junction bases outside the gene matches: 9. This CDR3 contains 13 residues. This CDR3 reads CASRGTVPEEQYF. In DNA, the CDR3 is TGTGCCAGCAGGGGGACAGTTCCGGAAGAGCAGTACTTC.

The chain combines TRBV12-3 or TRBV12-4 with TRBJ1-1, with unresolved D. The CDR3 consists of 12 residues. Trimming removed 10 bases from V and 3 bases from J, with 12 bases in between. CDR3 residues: CAIGPTYTEAFF. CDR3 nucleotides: TGTGCCATCGGCCCTACGTACACTGAAGCTTTCTTT.

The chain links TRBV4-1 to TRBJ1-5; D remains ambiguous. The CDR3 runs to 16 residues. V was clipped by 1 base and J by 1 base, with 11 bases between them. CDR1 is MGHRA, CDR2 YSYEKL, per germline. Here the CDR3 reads CASSQVGEGSNQPQHF. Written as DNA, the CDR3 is TGCGCCAGCAGCCAAGTCGGGGAGGGAAGCAATCAGCCCCAGCATTTT.

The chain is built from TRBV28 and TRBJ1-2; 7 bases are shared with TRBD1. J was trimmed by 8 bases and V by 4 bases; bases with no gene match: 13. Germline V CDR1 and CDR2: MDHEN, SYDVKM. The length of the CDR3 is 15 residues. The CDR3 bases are TGTGCCAGCAGTTCCCCAGCAGGGGGGAGTAGGGGCTACACCTTC. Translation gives CASSSPAGGSRGYTF.

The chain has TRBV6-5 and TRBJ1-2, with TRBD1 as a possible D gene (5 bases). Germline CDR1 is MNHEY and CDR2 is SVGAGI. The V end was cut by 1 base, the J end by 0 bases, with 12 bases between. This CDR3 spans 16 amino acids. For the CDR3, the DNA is TGTGCCAGCAGTTACTTCTCGGGGGAAACTAACTATGGCTACACCTTC. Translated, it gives CASSYFSGETNYGYTF.

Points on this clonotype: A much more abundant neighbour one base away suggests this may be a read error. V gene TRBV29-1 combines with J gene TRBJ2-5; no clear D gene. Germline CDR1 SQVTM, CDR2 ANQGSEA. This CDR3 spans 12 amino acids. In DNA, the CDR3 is TGCAGGGTTGAACGGGACCAAGAGACCCAGTACTTC. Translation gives CRVERDQETQYF.

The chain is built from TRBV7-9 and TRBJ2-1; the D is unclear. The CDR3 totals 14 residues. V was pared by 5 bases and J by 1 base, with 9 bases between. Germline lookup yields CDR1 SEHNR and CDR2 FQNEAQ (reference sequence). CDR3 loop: CASSPDWSYNEQFF. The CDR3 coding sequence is TGTGCCAGCAGCCCAGACTGGTCCTACAATGAGCAGTTCTTC.

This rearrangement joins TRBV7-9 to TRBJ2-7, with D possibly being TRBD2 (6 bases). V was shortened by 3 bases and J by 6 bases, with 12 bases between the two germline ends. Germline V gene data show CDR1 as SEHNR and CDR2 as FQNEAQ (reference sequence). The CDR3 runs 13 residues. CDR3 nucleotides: TGTGCCAGCAGCTTCGCCGCGGGATCCGAGCAGTACTTC. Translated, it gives CASSFAAGSEQYF.

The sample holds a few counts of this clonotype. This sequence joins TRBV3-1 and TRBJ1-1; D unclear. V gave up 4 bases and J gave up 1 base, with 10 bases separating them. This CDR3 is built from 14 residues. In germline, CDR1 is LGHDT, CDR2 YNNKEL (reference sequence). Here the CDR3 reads CASSPAGKNTEAFF. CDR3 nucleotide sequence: TGTGCCAGCAGCCCAGCGGGGAAGAACACTGAAGCTTTCTTT.

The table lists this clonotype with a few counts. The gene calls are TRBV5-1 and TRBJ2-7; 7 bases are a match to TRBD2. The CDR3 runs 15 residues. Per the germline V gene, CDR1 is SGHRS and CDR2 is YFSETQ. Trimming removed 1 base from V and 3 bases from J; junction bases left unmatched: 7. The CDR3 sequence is CASSLLGGGFYEQYF. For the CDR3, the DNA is TGCGCCAGCAGCTTGTTGGGGGGAGGGTTCTACGAGCAGTACTTC.

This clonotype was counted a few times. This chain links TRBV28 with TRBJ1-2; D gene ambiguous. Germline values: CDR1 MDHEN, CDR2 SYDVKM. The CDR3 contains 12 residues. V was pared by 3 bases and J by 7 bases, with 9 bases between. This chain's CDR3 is CASSFTGFGYTF. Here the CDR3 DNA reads TGTGCCAGCAGTTTTACCGGGTTTGGCTACACCTTC.

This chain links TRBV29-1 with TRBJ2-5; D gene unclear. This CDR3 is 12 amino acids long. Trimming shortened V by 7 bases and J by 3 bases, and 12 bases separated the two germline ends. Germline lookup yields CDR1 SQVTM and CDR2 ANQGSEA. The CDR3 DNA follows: TGCAGCGCCCTTGAAAGGGAAGAGACCCAGTACTTC. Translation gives CSALEREETQYF.

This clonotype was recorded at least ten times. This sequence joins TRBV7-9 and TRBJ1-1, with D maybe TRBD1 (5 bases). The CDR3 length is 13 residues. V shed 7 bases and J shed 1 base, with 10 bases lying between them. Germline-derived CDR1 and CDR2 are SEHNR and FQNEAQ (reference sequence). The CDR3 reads CASIGDGNTEAFF. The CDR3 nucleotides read TGTGCCAGCATAGGGGACGGGAACACTGAAGCTTTCTTT.